Below, one T cell receptor (beta chain) is given with its context. The data belong to a study of blood T cell repertoires in COVID-19. Study details: From T cells, B-cell-depleted T cells, or PBMCs came the material, which was cDNA or gDNA.

TCRdb's copy holds only in-frame clones and misses some; the assay was immunoSEQ multiplex PCR. The sample has around 300,000 clones, about four fifths seen once. The CDR3 spans 13 residues. V trimming: 6 bases; J trimming: 9 bases; junction bases outside the gene matches: 11. The chain recombines TRBV12-3 or TRBV12-4 with TRBJ2-7; the match to TRBD1 covers 7 bases. Sequenced: peripheral blood. This TCR was sampled from a man aged 25-45 years with active or convalescent COVID-19. The CDR3 nucleotides are TGTGCCAGCAGCCGACAGGGCACAGAGGGGCAGTACTTC. Amino acid sequence: CASSRQGTEGQYF.